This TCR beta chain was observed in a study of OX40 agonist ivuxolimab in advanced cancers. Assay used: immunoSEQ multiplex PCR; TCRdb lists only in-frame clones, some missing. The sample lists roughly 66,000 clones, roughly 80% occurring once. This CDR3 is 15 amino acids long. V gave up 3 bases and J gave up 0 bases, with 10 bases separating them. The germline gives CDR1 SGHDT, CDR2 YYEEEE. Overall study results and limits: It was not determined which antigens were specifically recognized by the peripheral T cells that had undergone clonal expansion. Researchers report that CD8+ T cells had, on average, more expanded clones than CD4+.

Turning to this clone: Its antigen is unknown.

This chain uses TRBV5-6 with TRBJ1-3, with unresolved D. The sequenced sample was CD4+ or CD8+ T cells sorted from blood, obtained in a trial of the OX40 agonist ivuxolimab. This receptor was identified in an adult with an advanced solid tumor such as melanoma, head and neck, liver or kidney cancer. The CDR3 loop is CASSSLPSSGNTIYF. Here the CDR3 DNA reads TGTGCCAGCAGCTCACTCCCGAGCTCTGGAAACACCATATATTTT.